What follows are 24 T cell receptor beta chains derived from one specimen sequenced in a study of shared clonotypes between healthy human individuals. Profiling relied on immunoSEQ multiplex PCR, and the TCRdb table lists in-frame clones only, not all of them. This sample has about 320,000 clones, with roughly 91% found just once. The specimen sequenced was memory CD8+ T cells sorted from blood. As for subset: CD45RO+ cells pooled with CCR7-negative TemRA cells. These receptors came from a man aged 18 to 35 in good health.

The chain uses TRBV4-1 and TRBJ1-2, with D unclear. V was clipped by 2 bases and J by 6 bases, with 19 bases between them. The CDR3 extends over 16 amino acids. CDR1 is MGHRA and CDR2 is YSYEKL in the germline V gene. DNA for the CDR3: TGCGCCAGCAGCCAAATCCTCCCAAACCCCCGGAATGGCTACACCTTC. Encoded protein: CASSQILPNPRNGYTF.

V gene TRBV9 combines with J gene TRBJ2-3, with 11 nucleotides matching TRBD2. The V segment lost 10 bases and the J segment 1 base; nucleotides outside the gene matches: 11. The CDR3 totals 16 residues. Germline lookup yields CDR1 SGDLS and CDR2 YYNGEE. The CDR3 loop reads CASGLAGGPGTDTQYF. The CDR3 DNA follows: TGTGCCTCCGGGCTAGCGGGGGGCCCGGGCACAGATACGCAGTATTTT.

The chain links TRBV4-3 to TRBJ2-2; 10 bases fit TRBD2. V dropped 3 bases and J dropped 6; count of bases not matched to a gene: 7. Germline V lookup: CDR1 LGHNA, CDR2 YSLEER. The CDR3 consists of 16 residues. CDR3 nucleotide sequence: TGCGCCAGCAGCCACTTTCTGCTAGCGGGAGCCGGGGAGCTGTTTTTT. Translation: CASSHFLLAGAGELFF.

This CDR3 reads CAISELAGGSYNEQFF. The CDR3 DNA reads TGTGCCATCAGTGAGTTAGCGGGGGGGTCCTACAATGAGCAGTTCTTC. This chain connects TRBV10-3 to TRBJ2-1, with 11 nucleotides matching TRBD2. CDR1 and CDR2 (germline): ENHRY, SYGVKD. J was trimmed by 1 base and V by 1 base; bases with no gene match: 0. This CDR3 contains 16 residues.

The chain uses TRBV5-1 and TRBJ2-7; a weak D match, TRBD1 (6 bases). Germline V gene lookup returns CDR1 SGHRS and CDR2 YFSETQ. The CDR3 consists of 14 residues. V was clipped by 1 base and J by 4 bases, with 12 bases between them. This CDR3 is CASSLTQGWYEQYF. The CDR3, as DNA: TGCGCCAGCAGCTTGACACAGGGTTGGTACGAGCAGTACTTC.

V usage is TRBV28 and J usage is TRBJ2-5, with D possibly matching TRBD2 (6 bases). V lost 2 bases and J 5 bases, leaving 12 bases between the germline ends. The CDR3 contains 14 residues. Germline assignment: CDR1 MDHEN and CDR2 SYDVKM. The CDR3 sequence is CASSLVGGSETQYF. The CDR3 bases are TGTGCCAGCAGTTTAGTGGGGGGATCGGAGACCCAGTACTTC.

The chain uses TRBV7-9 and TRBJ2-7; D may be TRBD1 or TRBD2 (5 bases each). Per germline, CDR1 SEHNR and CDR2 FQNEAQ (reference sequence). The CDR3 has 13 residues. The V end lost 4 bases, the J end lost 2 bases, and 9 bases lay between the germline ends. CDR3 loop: CASSSGRTYEQYF. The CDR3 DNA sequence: TGTGCCAGCAGCTCGGGACGGACCTACGAGCAGTACTTC. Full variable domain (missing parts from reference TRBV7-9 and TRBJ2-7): DTGVSQNPRHKITKRGQNVTFRCDPISEHNRLYWYRQTLGQGPEFLTYFQNEAQLEKSRLLSDRFSAERPKGSFSTLEIQRTEQGDSAMYLCASSSGRTYEQYFGPGTRLTVT.

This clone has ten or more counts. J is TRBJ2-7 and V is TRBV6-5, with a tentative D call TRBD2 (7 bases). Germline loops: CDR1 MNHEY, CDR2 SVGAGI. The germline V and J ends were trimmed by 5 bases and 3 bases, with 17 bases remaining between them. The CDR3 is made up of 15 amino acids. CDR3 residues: CASSHPSGGFYEQYF. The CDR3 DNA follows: TGTGCCAGCAGTCACCCGTCGGGGGGCTTCTACGAGCAGTACTTC.

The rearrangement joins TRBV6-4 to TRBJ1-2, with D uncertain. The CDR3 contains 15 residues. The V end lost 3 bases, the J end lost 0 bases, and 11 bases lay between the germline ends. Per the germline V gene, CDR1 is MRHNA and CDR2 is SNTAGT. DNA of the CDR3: TGTGCCAGCAGTGAGACTCCGGGAGCTAACTATGGCTACACCTTC. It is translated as CASSETPGANYGYTF.

The CDR3 sequence is CAIRRGSQYF. CDR3 nucleotides: TGTGCCATCCGCCGGGGCTCGCAGTACTTC. The gene calls are TRBV2 and TRBJ2-7; D may be TRBD1 or TRBD2 (5 bases each). The CDR3 is made up of 10 amino acids. The germline V and J ends were trimmed by 10 bases and 9 bases, with 13 bases remaining between them. Germline V gene sequence: CDR1 SNHLY, CDR2 FYNNEI.

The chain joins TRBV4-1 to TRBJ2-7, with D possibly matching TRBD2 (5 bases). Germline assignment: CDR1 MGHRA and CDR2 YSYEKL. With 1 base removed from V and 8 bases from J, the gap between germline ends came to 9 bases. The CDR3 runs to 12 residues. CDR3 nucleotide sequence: TGCGCCAGCAGCCAAGGACTATCCCAGCAGTACTTC. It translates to CASSQGLSQQYF.

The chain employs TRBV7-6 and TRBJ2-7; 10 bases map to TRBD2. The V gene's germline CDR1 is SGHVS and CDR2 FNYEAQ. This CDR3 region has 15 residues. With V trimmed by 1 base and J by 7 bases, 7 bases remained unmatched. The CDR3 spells CASSLGLAGVSEQYF. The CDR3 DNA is TGTGCCAGCAGCTTAGGGCTAGCGGGAGTAAGTGAGCAGTACTTC.

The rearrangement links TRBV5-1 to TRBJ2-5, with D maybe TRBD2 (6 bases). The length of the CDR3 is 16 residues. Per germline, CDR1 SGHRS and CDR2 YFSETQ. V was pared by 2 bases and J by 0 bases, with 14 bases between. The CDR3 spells CASSFFPRGNQETQYF. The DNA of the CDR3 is TGCGCCAGCAGCTTTTTCCCACGGGGGAACCAAGAGACCCAGTACTTC.

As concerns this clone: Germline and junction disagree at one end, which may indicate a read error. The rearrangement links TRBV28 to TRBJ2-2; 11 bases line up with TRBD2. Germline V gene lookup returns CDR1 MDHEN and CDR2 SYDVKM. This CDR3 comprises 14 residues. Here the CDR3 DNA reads TGTGCCAGCAGTTTATTTCGGCTAGCGGGGGGGCTGTTTTTT. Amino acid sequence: CASSLFRLAGGLFF.

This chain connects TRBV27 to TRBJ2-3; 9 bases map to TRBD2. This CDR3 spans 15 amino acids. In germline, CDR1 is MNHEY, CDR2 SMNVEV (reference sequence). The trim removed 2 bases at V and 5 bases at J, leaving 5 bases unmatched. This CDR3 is CASSLTGLAVDTQYF. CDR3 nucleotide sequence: TGTGCCAGCAGTTTAACGGGACTAGCTGTAGATACGCAGTATTTT.

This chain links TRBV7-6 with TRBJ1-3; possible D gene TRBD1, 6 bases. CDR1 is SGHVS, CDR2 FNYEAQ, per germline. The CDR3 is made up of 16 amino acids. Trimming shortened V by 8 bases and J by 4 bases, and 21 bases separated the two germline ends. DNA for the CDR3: TGTGCCAGCTATTCCGGCGCTTTGGGGACAGGAAACACCATATATTTT. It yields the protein CASYSGALGTGNTIYF.

The CDR3 protein is CASSLPSVYGDNYGYTF. The CDR3 region has the DNA TGCGCCAGCAGCTTGCCGTCGGTGTACGGAGACAACTATGGCTACACCTTC. The genes are TRBV5-1 and TRBJ1-2, with no clear D. Deletions cut 1 base from V and 2 bases from J, with 18 bases between. This CDR3 contains 17 residues. Germline-derived CDR1 and CDR2 are SGHRS and YFSETQ.

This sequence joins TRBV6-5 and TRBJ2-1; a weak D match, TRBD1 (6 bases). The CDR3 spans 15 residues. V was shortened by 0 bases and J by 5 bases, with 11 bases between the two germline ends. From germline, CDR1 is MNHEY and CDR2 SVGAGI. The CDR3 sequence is CASSYSTGANNEQFF. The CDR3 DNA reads TGTGCCAGCAGTTACTCGACAGGAGCAAACAATGAGCAGTTCTTC.

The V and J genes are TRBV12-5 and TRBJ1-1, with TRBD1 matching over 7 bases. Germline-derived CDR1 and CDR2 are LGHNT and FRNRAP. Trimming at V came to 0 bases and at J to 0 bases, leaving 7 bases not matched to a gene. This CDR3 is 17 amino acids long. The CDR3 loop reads CASGLVRRGLMNTEAFF. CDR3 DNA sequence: TGTGCTAGTGGTTTGGTCAGGAGGGGGCTAATGAACACTGAAGCTTTCTTT.

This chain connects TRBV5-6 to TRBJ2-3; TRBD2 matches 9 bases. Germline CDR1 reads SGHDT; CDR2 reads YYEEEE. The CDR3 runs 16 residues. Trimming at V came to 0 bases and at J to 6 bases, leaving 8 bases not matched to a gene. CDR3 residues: CASSLVGGGASDTQYF. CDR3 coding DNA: TGTGCCAGCAGCTTGGTCGGCGGGGGGGCATCGGATACGCAGTATTTT.

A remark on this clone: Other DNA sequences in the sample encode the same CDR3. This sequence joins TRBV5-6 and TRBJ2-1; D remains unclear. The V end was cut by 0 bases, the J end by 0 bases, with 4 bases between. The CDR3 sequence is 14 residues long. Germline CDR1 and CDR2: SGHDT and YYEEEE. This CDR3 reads CASSLGSSYNEQFF. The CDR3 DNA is TGTGCCAGCAGCTTGGGTAGCTCCTACAATGAGCAGTTCTTC.

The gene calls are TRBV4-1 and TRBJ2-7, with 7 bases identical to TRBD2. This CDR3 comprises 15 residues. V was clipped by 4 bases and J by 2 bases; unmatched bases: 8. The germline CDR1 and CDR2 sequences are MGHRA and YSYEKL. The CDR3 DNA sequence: TGCGCCAGCAGCCGGATAGCGGGTACAGCCTACGAGCAGTACTTC. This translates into CASSRIAGTAYEQYF.

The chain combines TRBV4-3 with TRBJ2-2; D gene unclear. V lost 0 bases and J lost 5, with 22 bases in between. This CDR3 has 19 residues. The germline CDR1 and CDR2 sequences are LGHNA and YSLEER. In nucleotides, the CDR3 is TGCGCCAGCAGCCAAGAGGCCGACCCGGGTGCGGTGAAGACCGGGGAGCTGTTTTTT. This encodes CASSQEADPGAVKTGELFF.

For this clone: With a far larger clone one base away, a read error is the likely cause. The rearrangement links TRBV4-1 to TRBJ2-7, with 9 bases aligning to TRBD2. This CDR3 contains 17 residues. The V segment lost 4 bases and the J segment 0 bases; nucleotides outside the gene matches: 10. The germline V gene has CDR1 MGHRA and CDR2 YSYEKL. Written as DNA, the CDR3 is TGCGCCAGCAGCCCGTCCTCGCGGGGGGGGAGCTCCTACGAGCAGTACTTC. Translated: CASSPSSRGGSSYEQYF.